These 10 T cell receptor beta chains share one sample of origin, sequenced in a study of blood T cell repertoires in COVID-19. Profiling relied on immunoSEQ multiplex PCR, and the TCRdb table lists in-frame clones only, not all of them. The data show 150,000 to 200,000 clones, more than 75% seen once. The sample was peripheral blood. The origin of the receptors is a human donor in a cohort sampled during active COVID-19.

This clone was detected only a few times. This chain links TRBV3-1 (or the pseudogene TRBV3-2) with TRBJ2-7; 7 positions match TRBD2. The CDR3 has 15 residues. Germline lookup yields CDR1 LGHDT and CDR2 YNNKEL (reference sequence). Trimming at V came to 1 base and at J to 2 bases, leaving 5 bases not matched to a gene. The DNA of the CDR3 is TGTGCCAGCAGCCAAGGGGGGGGTGACACCTACGAGCAGTACTTC. Its translation: CASSQGGGDTYEQYF.

The V and J genes are TRBV3-1 (or the pseudogene TRBV3-2) and TRBJ2-7; TRBD1 is a possible D gene (7 bases). The V gene lost 3 bases and the J gene lost 3 bases, with 15 bases spanning the gap. The germline CDR1 and CDR2 sequences are LGHDT and YNNKEL (reference sequence). The CDR3 extends over 15 amino acids. The CDR3 region is CASSQARQGLYEQYF. CDR3 DNA sequence: TGTGCCAGCAGCCAGGCGAGACAGGGACTCTACGAGCAGTACTTC.

V is TRBV24-1 and J is TRBJ2-5; possibly TRBD2 for D (6 bases). Germline V lookup: CDR1 KGHDR, CDR2 SFDVKD. The CDR3 covers 14 residues. Trimming took 3 bases from V and 5 from J, leaving 12 bases between them. CDR3 region: CATSDGGVDETQYF. The CDR3 nucleotides are TGTGCCACCAGTGATGGAGGGGTCGACGAGACCCAGTACTTC.

The chain is built from TRBV6-1 and TRBJ1-1; D is undetermined. V lost 1 base to trimming and J lost 0 bases, with 9 bases between them. The germline gives CDR1 MNHNS, CDR2 SASEGT. The CDR3 sequence is 15 residues long. As DNA, the CDR3 is TGTGCCAGCAGTGAAGTACTCACCATGAACACTGAAGCTTTCTTT. This sequence encodes CASSEVLTMNTEAFF.

This clone was counted a single time. This chain connects TRBV10-1 to TRBJ2-5; D may be TRBD1 (7 bases). The CDR3 length is 15 residues. From germline, CDR1 is WNHNN and CDR2 SYGVQD (reference sequence). V lost 6 bases, J lost 3 bases, and 17 bases lay in between. CDR3: CASSDGARGEETQYF. Here the CDR3 DNA reads TGCGCCAGCAGCGATGGGGCCAGGGGGGAAGAGACCCAGTACTTC.

This chain connects TRBV11-2 to TRBJ2-7; D might be TRBD1 (6 bases). Germline-derived CDR1 and CDR2 are SGHAT and FQNNGV. This CDR3 has 12 residues. With 5 bases removed from V and 4 bases from J, the gap between germline ends came to 9 bases. The CDR3 loop reads CASSTQGYEQYF. The DNA for the CDR3 is TGTGCCAGCAGCACACAGGGTTACGAGCAGTACTTC.

This chain joins TRBV11-2 and TRBJ2-7, with D uncertain. The CDR3 length is 12 residues. V shed 2 bases and J shed 3 bases, with 5 bases lying between them. The germline V gene encodes CDR1 SGHAT and CDR2 FQNNGV. CDR3 region: CASSLFGYEQYF. The CDR3 nucleotides read TGTGCCAGCAGCTTATTCGGCTACGAGCAGTACTTC.

The V and J genes are TRBV4-3 and TRBJ2-5, with D tentatively TRBD1 (5 bases). Between the trimmed V and J ends, which lost 4 bases and 4 bases, there was a span of 16 bases. This CDR3 comprises 15 residues. The germline V gene encodes CDR1 LGHNA and CDR2 YSLEER. In DNA, the CDR3 is TGCGCCAGCAGCCCACGACCCGACAGCCGAGAGACCCAGTACTTC. This codes for CASSPRPDSRETQYF.

The rearrangement uses TRBV11-2 and TRBJ2-7; D is perhaps TRBD2 (7 bases). The V gene's germline CDR1 is SGHAT and CDR2 FQNNGV. V lost 0 bases and J lost 9, with 9 bases in between. The CDR3 has 12 amino acids. The CDR3 DNA is TGTGCCAGCAGCTTAGACGGGGGGCCGCAGTACTTC. The encoded protein is CASSLDGGPQYF.

This chain joins TRBV7-8 and TRBJ2-7; possible D gene TRBD1, 5 bases. The V end was cut by 2 bases, the J end by 3 bases, with 14 bases between. Germline V gives CDR1 SGHVS, CDR2 FQNEAQ. CDR3 length equals 15 residues. Written as DNA, the CDR3 is TGTGCCAGCAGCTTATTTTCACAGGCAAACTACGAGCAGTACTTC. It is translated as CASSLFSQANYEQYF.